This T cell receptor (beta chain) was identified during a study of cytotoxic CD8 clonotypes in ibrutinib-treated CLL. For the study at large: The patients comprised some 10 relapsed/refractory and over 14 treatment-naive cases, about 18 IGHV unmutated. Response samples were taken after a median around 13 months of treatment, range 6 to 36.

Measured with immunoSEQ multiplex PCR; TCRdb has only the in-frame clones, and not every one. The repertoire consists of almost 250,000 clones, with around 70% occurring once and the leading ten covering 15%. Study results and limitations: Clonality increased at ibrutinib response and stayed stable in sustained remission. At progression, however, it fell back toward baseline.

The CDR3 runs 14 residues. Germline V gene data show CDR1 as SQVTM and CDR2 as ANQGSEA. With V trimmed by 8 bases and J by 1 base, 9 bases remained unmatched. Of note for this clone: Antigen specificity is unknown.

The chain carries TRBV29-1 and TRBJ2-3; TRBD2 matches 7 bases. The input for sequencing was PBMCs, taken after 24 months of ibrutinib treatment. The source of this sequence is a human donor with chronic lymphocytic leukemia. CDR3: CSIGVAGGTDTQYF. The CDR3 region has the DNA TGCAGCATTGGGGTTGCGGGAGGCACAGATACGCAGTATTTT.